These T cell receptor beta chains were read from a single sample in a study of shared clonotypes between healthy human individuals. Using immunoSEQ multiplex PCR, the repertoire was profiled, and TCRdb retains in-frame clones only, with some absent. The sample yields roughly 700,000 clones, around 67% seen once. Source material: memory CD4+ T cells sorted from blood. These receptors were collected from a woman younger than 45 in good health. Both conserved end residues are part of each CDR3. The order of the fields is V gene, D gene, J gene, clone size, CDR3 protein, CDR3 DNA. A D gene is named only where the DNA matches it firmly. The size of a clone is reported for some rows only, either as once, few or many, or as a class for expanded clones.

V: TRBV7-2; D: TRBD1; J: TRBJ1-2; size: .; CDR3: CASSLQLGQGAYGYTF; DNA: TGTGCCAGCAGCCTACAATTGGGACAGGGTGCCTATGGCTACACCTTC
V: TRBV30; D: TRBD2; J: TRBJ2-7; size: once; CDR3: CAYSGTSGYEQYF; DNA: TGTGCCTATTCCGGGACTAGCGGCTACGAGCAGTACTTC
V: TRBV7-2; D: .; J: TRBJ1-1; size: .; CDR3: CASSLVGGDTEAFF; DNA: TGTGCCAGCAGCTTAGTGGGGGGGGACACTGAAGCTTTCTTT
V: TRBV6-1; D: TRBD2; J: TRBJ2-3; size: few; CDR3: CASSERSGGPDTQYF; DNA: TGTGCCAGCAGTGAACGGTCGGGAGGGCCAGATACGCAGTATTTT
V: TRBV5-4; D: .; J: TRBJ1-6; size: .; CDR3: CASSLWGAGSPLHF; DNA: TGTGCCAGCAGCTTGTGGGGGGCTGGATCACCCCTCCACTTT
V: TRBV6-6; D: TRBD2; J: TRBJ2-3; size: .; CDR3: CASSSTTSGGTDTQYF; DNA: TGTGCCAGCAGTTCTACGACTAGCGGGGGCACAGATACGCAGTATTTT
V: TRBV10-2; D: TRBD2; J: TRBJ2-3; size: .; CDR3: CASSLLAGVVDTQYF; DNA: TGCGCCAGCAGTCTTCTAGCGGGAGTTGTAGATACGCAGTATTTT
V: TRBV10-3; D: TRBD1; J: TRBJ1-1; size: once; CDR3: CAIGGTGAGNTEAFF; DNA: TGTGCCATCGGAGGGACAGGGGCCGGGAACACTGAAGCTTTCTTT
V: TRBV7-2; D: .; J: TRBJ2-4; size: few; CDR3: CASSQGTLAKNIQYF; DNA: TGTGCCAGCAGCCAGGGGACGTTAGCCAAAAACATTCAGTACTTC
V: TRBV28; D: .; J: TRBJ2-3; size: .; CDR3: CASKSWRPGTDTQYF; DNA: TGTGCCAGCAAGAGCTGGCGGCCCGGCACAGATACGCAGTATTTT
V: TRBV11-2; D: TRBD1; J: TRBJ1-2; size: .; CDR3: CASIDRARDDLYGYTF; DNA: TGTGCCAGCATCGACAGGGCGCGGGATGATCTCTATGGCTACACCTTC
V: TRBV19; D: .; J: TRBJ2-2; size: few; CDR3: CATRGGNTGELFF; DNA: TGTGCCACCAGAGGAGGGAACACCGGGGAGCTGTTTTTT
V: TRBV27; D: .; J: TRBJ2-7; size: many; CDR3: CASSRDTQYYEQYF; DNA: TGTGCCAGCAGCCGGGACACCCAATACTACGAGCAGTACTTC
V: TRBV29-1; D: .; J: TRBJ2-3; size: .; CDR3: CSVEVAGQDTQYF; DNA: TGCAGCGTTGAAGTGGCAGGGCAAGATACGCAGTATTTT
V: TRBV5-5; D: .; J: TRBJ1-2; size: .; CDR3: CASGNPPRTARGYTF; DNA: TGTGCCAGCGGCAACCCCCCCAGGACAGCCCGTGGCTACACCTTC
V: TRBV29-1; D: .; J: TRBJ1-1; size: .; CDR3: CSVDSGSGYTEAFF; DNA: TGCAGCGTTGATTCCGGTTCTGGGTACACTGAAGCTTTCTTT
V: TRBV10-3; D: TRBD2; J: TRBJ2-3; size: .; CDR3: CAISGGTSGTDTQYF; DNA: TGTGCCATCAGTGGGGGGACTAGCGGCACAGATACGCAGTATTTT
V: TRBV4-1; D: TRBD2; J: TRBJ2-5; size: .; CDR3: CASSRRLAGAQETQYF; DNA: TGCGCCAGCAGCCGAAGACTAGCGGGGGCCCAAGAGACCCAGTACTTC
V: TRBV19; D: TRBD2; J: TRBJ2-7; size: once; CDR3: CASSISARLAGSYEQYF; DNA: TGTGCCAGTAGTATCTCTGCTCGACTAGCGGGATCCTACGAGCAGTACTTC
V: TRBV28; D: TRBD2; J: TRBJ2-3; size: .; CDR3: CASATSGYTDTQYF; DNA: TGTGCCAGCGCCACTAGCGGGTACACAGATACGCAGTATTTT
V: TRBV19; D: .; J: TRBJ1-1; size: .; CDR3: CASSMIPGKSNTEAFF; DNA: TGTGCCAGTAGCATGATTCCAGGGAAATCGAACACTGAAGCTTTCTTT
V: TRBV5-4; D: .; J: TRBJ1-1; size: .; CDR3: CASSLAADTEAFF; DNA: TGTGCCAGCAGCTTGGCGGCAGACACTGAAGCTTTCTTT
V: TRBV10-3; D: TRBD2; J: TRBJ2-5; size: .; CDR3: CAISGLARQETQYF; DNA: TGTGCCATCAGTGGACTAGCGCGCCAAGAGACCCAGTACTTC
V: TRBV19; D: .; J: TRBJ1-1; size: .; CDR3: CASSIKGRGTEAFF; DNA: TGTGCCAGTAGTATCAAGGGGAGGGGCACTGAAGCTTTCTTT
V: TRBV28; D: .; J: TRBJ1-5; size: .; CDR3: CASSFGPGNQPQHF; DNA: TGTGCCAGCAGTTTCGGTCCGGGCAATCAGCCCCAGCATTTT
V: TRBV10-3; D: TRBD2; J: TRBJ2-7; size: .; CDR3: CASSFRGVTSGISEQYF; DNA: TGTGCCAGCAGTTTTCGCGGTGTGACTAGCGGGATATCCGAGCAGTACTTC
V: TRBV7-2; D: .; J: TRBJ1-2; size: few; CDR3: CASSVDGYYGYTF; DNA: TGTGCCAGCAGCGTGGACGGCTACTATGGCTACACCTTC
V: TRBV27; D: TRBD1; J: TRBJ1-2; size: many; CDR3: CASSLMAGTGHYGYTF; DNA: TGTGCCAGCAGTTTGATGGCCGGGACAGGGCACTATGGCTACACCTTC
V: TRBV28; D: .; J: TRBJ1-2; size: .; CDR3: CASTPQKDYGYTF; DNA: TGTGCCAGCACCCCTCAAAAGGACTATGGCTACACCTTC
V: TRBV5-1; D: TRBD1; J: TRBJ2-1; size: few; CDR3: CASRPQGATYNEQFF; DNA: TGCGCCAGCAGGCCCCAGGGGGCGACCTACAATGAGCAGTTCTTC
V: TRBV14; D: .; J: TRBJ2-7; size: .; CDR3: CASSHNPGPSYEQYF; DNA: TGTGCCAGCAGCCATAATCCGGGGCCCTCCTACGAGCAGTACTTC
V: TRBV28; D: TRBD2; J: TRBJ2-2; size: .; CDR3: CASTGLAGGIGELFF; DNA: TGTGCCAGCACAGGACTAGCGGGAGGGATCGGGGAGCTGTTTTTT
V: TRBV5-1; D: .; J: TRBJ2-2; size: .; CDR3: CASSHSREIGELFF; DNA: TGCGCCAGCAGCCACAGCAGGGAGATCGGGGAGCTGTTTTTT
V: TRBV5-1; D: TRBD1; J: TRBJ1-5; size: .; CDR3: CASSWPGQLKKYSNQPQHF; DNA: TGCGCCAGCAGCTGGCCGGGACAGCTTAAAAAGTATAGCAATCAGCCCCAGCATTTT
V: TRBV28; D: .; J: TRBJ1-2; size: .; CDR3: CASSFRDYGYTF; DNA: TGTGCCAGCAGTTTCAGGGACTATGGCTACACCTTC
V: TRBV11-3; D: TRBD1; J: TRBJ2-1; size: .; CDR3: CASSRQGSYNEQFF; DNA: TGTGCCAGCAGTCGACAGGGTTCGTACAATGAGCAGTTCTTC
V: TRBV4-1; D: .; J: TRBJ2-3; size: .; CDR3: CASSQDRGNTQYF; DNA: TGCGCCAGCAGCCAAGACAGGGGAAATACGCAGTATTTT
V: TRBV14; D: .; J: TRBJ2-5; size: .; CDR3: CASSPLGTETQYF; DNA: TGTGCCAGCAGCCCTCTGGGGACGGAGACCCAGTACTTC
V: TRBV19; D: .; J: TRBJ2-2; size: .; CDR3: CASSMWGSRAGELFF; DNA: TGTGCCAGTAGTATGTGGGGAAGTAGGGCCGGGGAGCTGTTTTTT
V: TRBV7-8; D: .; J: TRBJ1-3; size: .; CDR3: CASSLVYRAGNTIYF; DNA: TGTGCCAGCAGCTTAGTTTACAGAGCTGGAAACACCATATATTTT
V: TRBV28; D: .; J: TRBJ1-4; size: .; CDR3: CASSLGGAEEKLFF; DNA: TGTGCCAGCAGCCTCGGTGGGGCGGAGGAAAAACTGTTTTTT
V: TRBV5-1; D: TRBD2; J: TRBJ2-1; size: .; CDR3: CASSPTSGLYNEQFF; DNA: TGCGCCAGCAGCCCCACTAGCGGCCTTTACAATGAGCAGTTCTTC
V: TRBV9; D: .; J: TRBJ1-2; size: .; CDR3: CASSSRDSYGYTF; DNA: TGTGCCAGCAGCTCCCGGGACTCCTATGGCTACACCTTC
V: TRBV13; D: TRBD2; J: TRBJ2-7; size: .; CDR3: CASSLITSGLPYEQYF; DNA: TGTGCCAGCAGCTTAATTACTAGCGGGTTACCTTACGAGCAGTACTTC
V: TRBV16; D: TRBD1; J: TRBJ1-5; size: .; CDR3: CASSSDRLQPQHF; DNA: TGTGCCAGCAGCTCGGACAGGCTCCAGCCCCAGCATTTT
V: TRBV30; D: .; J: TRBJ1-2; size: .; CDR3: CAWKGIGYGYTF; DNA: TGTGCCTGGAAGGGGATCGGCTATGGCTACACCTTC
V: TRBV19; D: .; J: TRBJ1-1; size: few; CDR3: CASSIPLYGTEAFF; DNA: TGTGCCAGTAGTATCCCCTTGTACGGGACTGAAGCTTTCTTT
V: TRBV9; D: .; J: TRBJ2-2; size: .; CDR3: CASSVASENTGELFF; DNA: TGTGCCAGCAGCGTCGCCAGCGAGAACACCGGGGAGCTGTTTTTT
V: TRBV14; D: .; J: TRBJ1-2; size: .; CDR3: CASSLTQNYGYTF; DNA: TGTGCCAGCAGTCTGACGCAGAATTATGGCTACACCTTC
V: TRBV7-3; D: .; J: TRBJ2-1; size: .; CDR3: CASSLGPSVLWNEQFF; DNA: TGTGCCAGCAGCTTAGGTCCCTCGGTCCTCTGGAATGAGCAGTTCTTC
V: TRBV19; D: .; J: TRBJ1-5; size: .; CDR3: CASSSKQGPTNQPQHF; DNA: TGTGCCAGTAGTAGCAAACAGGGCCCAACGAATCAGCCCCAGCATTTT
V: TRBV11-2; D: TRBD1; J: TRBJ1-2; size: .; CDR3: CASSLGGGRDYGYTF; DNA: TGTGCCAGCAGCTTAGGAGGGGGCCGGGACTATGGCTACACCTTC
V: TRBV6-5; D: TRBD1; J: TRBJ2-7; size: .; CDR3: CASSSQGASQYEQYF; DNA: TGTGCCAGCAGTAGTCAGGGGGCAAGTCAGTACGAGCAGTACTTC
V: TRBV6-5; D: .; J: TRBJ2-3; size: once; CDR3: CAGGREPAADTQYF; DNA: TGTGCAGGGGGTAGGGAACCAGCGGCAGATACGCAGTATTTT